This TCR beta chain was sequenced in a study of T cells in Graves' hyperthyroidism and ophthalmopathy. A word on this clonotype: Its antigen is currently unknown.

V was trimmed by 2 bases and J by 2 bases, leaving 8 bases between them. The CDR3 covers 14 residues. Germline CDR1 SGHKS, CDR2 YYEKEE (reference sequence). TCR beta CDR3 regions were amplified from RNA. The HTBI primer set was used in a first-round RT-PCR of the TCR CDR3. TCRdb re-called the multiplex PCR reads with MiXCR, one entry per CDR3 protein. The sample has 450,000 to 600,000 distinct CDR3 sequences, 15% to 20% seen once. Study-wide results and limits: Blood also contained most expanded thyroid clonotypes above 0.001.

Sample: blood. This clonotype originated in a middle-aged man with Graves' ophthalmopathy. This chain connects TRBV5-5 to TRBJ1-5; D unresolved. CDR3 DNA sequence: TGTGCCAGCAGCTTCGGGGAGGGCAATCAGCCCCAGCATTTT. Residues: CASSFGEGNQPQHF.